This entry features one T cell receptor (beta chain) sequence. This receptor's antigen is unknown. Nothing much larger sits one base from this clone, and base qualities are not available. Libraries were built with the immunoSEQ multiplex PCR assay. For the multiplex PCR, a mixture combining 60 forward primers for TCR Vbeta segments and 13 reverse primers for TCR Jbeta segments was used. The CDR3 region of rearranged TCR beta genes was amplified from genomic DNA with a multiplex PCR assay. The Illumina HiSeq System was used to sequence the amplified TCR beta libraries as 87-base-pair reads. The paper's data handling went like this. Across the 670 or so repertoires, a later analysis counted 78 million or so unique TCR beta chains, around 11 million of which were shared by at least two donors. Raw reads were error-corrected and collapsed into unique sequences with a nearest-neighbor algorithm that merged closely related sequences to remove PCR and sequencing errors. To assign V, D and J gene segments, CDR3 sequences were aligned to IMGT reference sequences. For a sequence to be retained, at least a six-nucleotide match to both a V gene segment and a J gene segment was required. A rearrangement counted as productive if the CDR3 had no stop codons and remained in frame with V and J, and every other rearrangement counted as non-productive. CDR3 was defined according to IMGT convention as the region running from the second conserved V-encoded cysteine to the conserved J-encoded phenylalanine. The earlier analysis of 450 to 750 of the donors excluded any sequence lacking an unambiguous match to a single V gene segment. In an earlier analysis of approximately 550 of the donors, V segments were called functional above 56.7% productive rearrangements and were called segregating when the between-donor standard deviation exceeded 5%. A statistical classification framework was developed to diagnose cytomegalovirus status using the catalog of TCR beta chain sequences. In a later analysis, V and J genes were assigned by comparing TCR nucleotide sequences against IMGT/GENE-DB human TR gene sequences. In a later analysis, CDR3 sequences and most-parsimonious VDJ recombination scenarios were assigned using the TCRdist pipeline. In a later analysis, every TCR beta chain was defined by the combination of its CDR3 amino acid sequence and its V-gene family, and reads without a unique V-gene family were dropped. As a way to deal with suspected cross-contamination and a sequencing artifact, a later analysis dropped 500 to 700 nucleotide sequences that were highly shared and had low generation probability. In a later analysis, a clonal expansion index was calculated for each public chain from normalized within-repertoire ranks of inferred template counts. Generation probabilities in a later analysis came from a VDJ recombination model fitted to out-of-frame rearrangements, and those results were checked against IGoR. In a later analysis, TCR-TCR, TCR-HLA and TCR-CMV co-occurrence was scored with hypergeometric tests, and a repertoire-size bias correction was applied to TCR pairs. In a later analysis, false discovery rates were estimated by permuting HLA or CMV assignments 20 times. In a later analysis, co-occurring TCRs were grouped using DBSCAN, and TCRdist sequence similarity was added for clustering within HLA-allele-positive subsets. Repertoires with fewer than 30,000 or more than 120,000 public chains were left out of co-occurrence clustering, as were about five repertoires with anomalous nucleotide sharing. In its TCRdb copy, this immuneACCESS table keeps in-frame sequences only and misses some clones. Where compared with another copy, unresolved V genes explain less than half of these, and the others have no known cause. That table supplies the V and J calls and clone size; D and trimming were determined from the DNA. The sample table lists over 95,000 clones, about 80% of them with a count of one. Jointly, the top ten make up roughly 2.5% of the sample.

These data are taken from a study of cytomegalovirus exposure and HLA in healthy donors (dated by TCRdb to about 2017). Regarding the study in general: According to an earlier analysis of several hundred of the donors, about 179 million T cells yielded 117 million unique TCR beta sequences and roughly 280 Gb of sequence data. A later analysis re-examined previously published TCR beta repertoires from just over 650 donors and added high-resolution HLA genotyping to investigate patterns of TCR occurrence. Because of strong linkage in the cohort, four to six DR-DQ haplotypes were treated as single units for association and clustering. HLA typing included class I and class II loci at four-digit resolution. The study aimed to test whether signatures of past pathogen exposure could be identified by cataloging public T cell receptors. Across approximately 400 genotyped donors of the cohort, an average of about 250,000 unique TCR beta nucleotide sequences per donor were sequenced, and roughly 20% of those sequences were non-productive. In a later genetic analysis, genome-wide SNP genotypes for about three fifths of the roughly 670 donors were used, and that subset was treated as a discovery cohort. Donor age, sex, ethnicity and CMV serostatus were compiled together with the repertoire data. Approximately 330 gigabases of sequencing data and around 80 million unique TCR sequences made up an early release that covered approximately 620 HLA-typed donors. The later analysis used no new phenotypic data to find candidate immune exposures, relying instead on TCR beta sequences and their occurrence across donors. Every discovery cohort repertoire had been produced on one sequencing platform. Along with the roughly 670-subject first cohort, a separate validation cohort of approximately 110 different subjects was used. To predict cytomegalovirus infection status, the study brought together high-throughput TCR immunosequencing, statistical association of individual TCRs with disease status, and machine learning. An earlier analysis of some 600 of the donors applied high-throughput TCR beta sequencing to assess whether each TCR beta V gene segment acted as functional or pseudogenic. The number of donors typed differed by locus, with about 629-640 for A, B, C, DRB1 and DQB1, around 520 for DQA1, 606 for DPA1, and 472 for DPB1. Of the roughly 400 genotyped donors, approximately 83% fell in the genetic ancestry cluster associated with self-reported Caucasian donors. The study profiled the T cell repertoires of more than 500 subjects by immunosequencing and related them to cytomegalovirus serostatus. On the study overall, not on this receptor specifically: Most CMV-associated TCR beta chains appeared to be HLA-restricted in a later analysis, and the HLA associations seemed to be driven largely by CMV exposure. Correlated functional status among segregating V segments might be attributable to linkage disequilibrium, but an unknown experimental factor could not be ruled out. In a later analysis, around 17,000 TCR beta sequences were associated with specific HLA alleles at a false discovery rate of 0.05. Because counts were too low, around 18 rarely observed V segments, including chromosome 9 orphons, were left out of the earlier analysis of some 600 of the donors. The study listed approximately 160 TCR beta chains as associated with cytomegalovirus. According to a later analysis, parvovirus B19, influenza, CMV and Epstein-Barr virus appeared linked to several top co-occurrence clusters. A later analysis found that TCR association rates varied across HLA loci, with DRB1 alleles showing the most associated TCRs and HLA-C alleles the fewest. The authors suggested that the approach could potentially be extended to other disease states and immunological phenotypes. When HLA alleles, especially DR and DQ, strongly co-occurred, attributing TCR associations to individual alleles was difficult. In a later analysis, HLA-associated TCR beta chains showed more clonal expansion and lower generation probabilities than non-associated chains that were equally common. In an earlier analysis of approximately 590 of the donors, most TCR beta V segments appeared in productive rearrangements about 90% or about 30% of the time, broadly matching IMGT annotations. A later genetic analysis reported fewer N-insertions in productive TCRs among donors in an Asian-associated ancestry cluster than the roughly 720-donor mean. In vitro tests confirmed that three of the cytomegalovirus-associated TCR beta chains recognize cytomegalovirus antigens. Cytomegalovirus status was reported to be diagnosed by the classifier with high specificity and sensitivity in both the original and validation cohorts. CMV serostatus was the only immune exposure information available for the cohort. The presence/absence analyses assumed that sequencing depth was roughly uniform across donors, and that assumption may not be true. A cluster of highly shared sequence variants was judged likely to represent a technical artifact of the sequencing pipeline. In a later genetic analysis, a missense DCLRE1C variant was associated with V-gene and J-gene trimming of TCR beta chains, and the association was replicated in an independent cohort. This cohort had only TCR beta chains sequenced, and the lack of alpha or paired-chain data limited which features could be detected. Because HLA typing was unavailable for some donors at each locus, only the typed subset was used in association tests. A further reported finding was that TCR beta sequences accurately predicted the HLA-A and HLA-B alleles for most subjects in the first cohort. Some IMGT-functional V segments, including TRBV6-2 and TRBV6-3, could not be distinguished by the 87-base-pair reads and were therefore excluded. Most TCR sequences were observed very rarely across donors, whereas some public TCRs were present in many individuals.

The cohort was made up of 500 to 850 healthy bone marrow donors. At the time of sampling, every cohort member was nominally healthy, though immune exposures that went unrecorded were likely present. The donor tested CMV seronegative, placing the donor among the approximately 400 seronegative members of the cohort. A peripheral blood sample was collected from each donor, and TCR beta sequencing was performed on peripheral blood mononuclear cells. The Qiagen DNeasy Blood Extraction Kit was used to extract genomic DNA from the blood cell samples. V ends up 0 bases short and J 5 bases short, with an unmatched junction base count of 3. The CDR1 and CDR2 encoded by the germline V gene are LGHNA and YSLEER. The CDR3, from cysteine to phenylalanine, totals 15 residues. Only the CDR3 DNA is retained, 45 bases long and in frame from the first base.

The receptor was isolated from a female donor in good health and CMV-seronegative. The chain joins TRBV4-3 to TRBJ2-2; 7 middle bases align to TRBD1. Specimen: PBMCs. In nucleotide form, the sequence is TGCGCCAGCAGCCAAGACGGCAGGGGGACCGGGGAGCTGTTTTTT. Translated, it reads CASSQDGRGTGELFF.